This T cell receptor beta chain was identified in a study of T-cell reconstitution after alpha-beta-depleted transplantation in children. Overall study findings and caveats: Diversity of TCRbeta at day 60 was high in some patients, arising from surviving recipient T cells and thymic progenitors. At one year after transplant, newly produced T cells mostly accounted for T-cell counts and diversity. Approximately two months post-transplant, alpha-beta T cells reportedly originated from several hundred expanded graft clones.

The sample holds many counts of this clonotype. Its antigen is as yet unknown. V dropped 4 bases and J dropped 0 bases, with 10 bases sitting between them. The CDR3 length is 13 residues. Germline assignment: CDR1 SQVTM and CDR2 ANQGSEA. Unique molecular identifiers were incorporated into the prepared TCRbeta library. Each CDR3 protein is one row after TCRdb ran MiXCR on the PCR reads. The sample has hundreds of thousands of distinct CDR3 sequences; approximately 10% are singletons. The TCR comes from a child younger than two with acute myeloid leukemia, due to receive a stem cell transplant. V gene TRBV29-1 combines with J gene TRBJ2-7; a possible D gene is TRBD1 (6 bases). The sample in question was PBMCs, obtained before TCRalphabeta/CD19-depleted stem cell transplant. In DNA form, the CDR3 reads TGCAGCGTTGTACAGGGTAGCTCCTACGAGCAGTACTTC. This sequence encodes CSVVQGSSYEQYF.